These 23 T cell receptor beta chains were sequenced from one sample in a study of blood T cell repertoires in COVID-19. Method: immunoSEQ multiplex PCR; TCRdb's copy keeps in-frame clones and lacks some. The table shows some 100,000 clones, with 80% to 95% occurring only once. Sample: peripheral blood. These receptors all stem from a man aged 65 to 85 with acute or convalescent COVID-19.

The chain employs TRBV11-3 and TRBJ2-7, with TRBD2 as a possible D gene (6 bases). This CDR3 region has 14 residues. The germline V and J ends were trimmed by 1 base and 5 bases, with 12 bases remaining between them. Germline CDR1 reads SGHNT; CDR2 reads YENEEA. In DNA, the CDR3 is TGTGCCAGCAGCTTAGTGCGCAGGGAGGACGAGCAGTACTTC. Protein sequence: CASSLVRREDEQYF.

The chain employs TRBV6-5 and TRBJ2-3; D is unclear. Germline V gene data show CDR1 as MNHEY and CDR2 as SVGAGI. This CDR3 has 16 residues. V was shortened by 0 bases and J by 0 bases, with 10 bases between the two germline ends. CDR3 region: CASSYSRITSTDTQYF. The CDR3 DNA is TGTGCCAGCAGTTACTCGAGGATAACTAGCACAGATACGCAGTATTTT.

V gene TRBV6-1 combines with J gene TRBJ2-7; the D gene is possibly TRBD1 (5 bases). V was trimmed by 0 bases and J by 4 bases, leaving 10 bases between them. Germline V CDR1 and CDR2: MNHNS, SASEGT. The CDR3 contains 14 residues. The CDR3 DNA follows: TGTGCCAGCAGTGAAGCGTGGACATTTTACGAGCAGTACTTC. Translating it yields CASSEAWTFYEQYF.

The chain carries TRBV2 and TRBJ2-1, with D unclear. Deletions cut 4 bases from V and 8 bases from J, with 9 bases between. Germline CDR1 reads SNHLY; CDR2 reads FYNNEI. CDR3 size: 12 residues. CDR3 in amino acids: CASSVTSDEQFF. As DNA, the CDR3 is TGTGCCAGCAGTGTTACGTCGGATGAGCAGTTCTTC.

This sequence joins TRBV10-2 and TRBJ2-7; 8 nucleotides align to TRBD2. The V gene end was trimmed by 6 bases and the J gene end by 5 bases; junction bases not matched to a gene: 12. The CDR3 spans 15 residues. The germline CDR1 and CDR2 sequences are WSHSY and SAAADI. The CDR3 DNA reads TGCGCCAGCAGATCTCAAGCGGGAGTGTCCAACGAGCAGTACTTC. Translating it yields CASRSQAGVSNEQYF.

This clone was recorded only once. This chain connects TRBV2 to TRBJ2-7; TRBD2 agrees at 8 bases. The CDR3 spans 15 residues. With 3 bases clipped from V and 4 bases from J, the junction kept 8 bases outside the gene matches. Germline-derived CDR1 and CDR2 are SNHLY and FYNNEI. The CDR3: CASSEVSGIGYEQYF. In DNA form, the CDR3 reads TGTGCCAGCAGTGAGGTTAGCGGGATTGGGTACGAGCAGTACTTC. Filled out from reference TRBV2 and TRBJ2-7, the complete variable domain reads EPEVTQTPSHQVTQMGQEVILRCVPISNHLYFYWYRQILGQKVEFLVSFYNNEISEKSEIFDDQFSVERPDGSNFTLKIRSTKLEDSAMYFCASSEVSGIGYEQYFGPGTRLTVT.

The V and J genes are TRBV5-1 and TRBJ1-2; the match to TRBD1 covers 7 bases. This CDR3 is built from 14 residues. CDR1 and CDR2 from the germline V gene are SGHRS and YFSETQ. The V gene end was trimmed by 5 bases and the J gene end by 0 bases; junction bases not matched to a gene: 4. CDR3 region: CASSRDSSNYGYTF. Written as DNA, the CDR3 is TGCGCCAGCAGTCGGGACAGCTCTAACTATGGCTACACCTTC.

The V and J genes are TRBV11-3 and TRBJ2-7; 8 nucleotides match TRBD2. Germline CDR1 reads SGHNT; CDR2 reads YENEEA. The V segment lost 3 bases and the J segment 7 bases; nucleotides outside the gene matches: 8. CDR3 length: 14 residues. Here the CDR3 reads CASSFVAGGVEQYF. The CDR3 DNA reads TGTGCCAGCAGCTTTGTTGCGGGAGGTGTTGAGCAGTACTTC.

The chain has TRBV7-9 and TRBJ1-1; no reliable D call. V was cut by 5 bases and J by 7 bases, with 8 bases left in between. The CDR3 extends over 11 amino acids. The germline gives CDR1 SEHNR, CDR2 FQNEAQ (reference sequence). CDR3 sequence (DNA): TGTGCCAGCAGCCAGGCCCTTGAAGCTTTCTTT. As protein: CASSQALEAFF. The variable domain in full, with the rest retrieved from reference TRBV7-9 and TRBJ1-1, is DTGVSQNPRHKITKRGQNVTFRCDPISEHNRLYWYRQTLGQGPEFLTYFQNEAQLEKSRLLSDRFSAERPKGSFSTLEIQRTEQGDSAMYLCASSQALEAFFGQGTRLTVV.

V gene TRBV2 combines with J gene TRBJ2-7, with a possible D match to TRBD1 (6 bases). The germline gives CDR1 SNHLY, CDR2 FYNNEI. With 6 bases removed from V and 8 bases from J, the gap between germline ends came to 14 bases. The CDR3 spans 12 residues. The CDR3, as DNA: TGTGCCAGCAGACCGACAGGCGGAAAGCAGTACTTC. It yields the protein CASRPTGGKQYF.

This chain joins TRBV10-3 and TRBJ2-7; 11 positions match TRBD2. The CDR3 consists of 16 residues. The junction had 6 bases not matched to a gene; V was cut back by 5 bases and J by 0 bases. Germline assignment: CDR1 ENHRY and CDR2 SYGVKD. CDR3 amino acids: CAISPSSGGSSYEQYF. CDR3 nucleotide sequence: TGTGCCATCAGTCCATCTAGCGGGGGGAGCTCCTACGAGCAGTACTTC.

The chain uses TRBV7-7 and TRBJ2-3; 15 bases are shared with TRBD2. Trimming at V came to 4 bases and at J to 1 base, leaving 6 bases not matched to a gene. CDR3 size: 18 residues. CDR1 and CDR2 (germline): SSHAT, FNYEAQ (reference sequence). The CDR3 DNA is TGTGCCAGCAGCTCCGGACTAGCGGGAGGGCTGGGCACAGATACGCAGTATTTT. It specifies CASSSGLAGGLGTDTQYF.

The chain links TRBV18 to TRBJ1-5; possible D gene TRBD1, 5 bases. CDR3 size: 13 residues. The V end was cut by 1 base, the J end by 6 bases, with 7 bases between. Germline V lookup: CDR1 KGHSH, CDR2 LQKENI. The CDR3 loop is CASSPRGGQPQHF. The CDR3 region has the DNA TGTGCCAGCTCACCACGGGGGGGTCAGCCCCAGCATTTT.

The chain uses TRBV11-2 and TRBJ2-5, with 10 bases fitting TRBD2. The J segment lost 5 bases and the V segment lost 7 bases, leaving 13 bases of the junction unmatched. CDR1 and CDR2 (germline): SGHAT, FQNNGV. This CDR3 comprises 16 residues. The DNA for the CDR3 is TGTGCCAGCACCACGGGGGCTAGCGGGGGCCGGGAGACCCAGTACTTC. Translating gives CASTTGASGGRETQYF.

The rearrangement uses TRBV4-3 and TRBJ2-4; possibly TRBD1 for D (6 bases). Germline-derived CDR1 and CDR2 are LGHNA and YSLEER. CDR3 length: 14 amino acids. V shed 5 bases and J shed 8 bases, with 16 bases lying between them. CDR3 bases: TGCGCCAGCAGCTCTCACGACAGGAGCTACATTCAGTACTTC. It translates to CASSSHDRSYIQYF.

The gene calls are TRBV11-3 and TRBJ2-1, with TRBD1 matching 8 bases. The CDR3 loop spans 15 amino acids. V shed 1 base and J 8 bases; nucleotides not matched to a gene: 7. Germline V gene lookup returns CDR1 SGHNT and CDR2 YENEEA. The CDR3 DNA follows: TGTGCCAGCAGCTTAGGTCTGGACAGGGTAGATGAGCAGTTCTTC. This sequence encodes CASSLGLDRVDEQFF. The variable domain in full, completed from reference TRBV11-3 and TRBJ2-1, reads EAGVVQSPRYKIIEKKQPVAFWCNPISGHNTLYWYLQNLGQGPELLIRYENEEAVDDSQLPKDRFSAERLKGVDSTLKIQPAELGDSAVYLCASSLGLDRVDEQFFGPGTRLTVL.

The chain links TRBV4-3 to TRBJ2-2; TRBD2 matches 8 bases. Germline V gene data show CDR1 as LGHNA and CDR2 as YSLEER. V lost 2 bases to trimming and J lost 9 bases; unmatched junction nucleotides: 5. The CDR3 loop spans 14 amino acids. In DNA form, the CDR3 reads TGCGCCAGCAGCCAACTGAGCGGGAGCCGGGAGCTGTTTTTT. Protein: CASSQLSGSRELFF.

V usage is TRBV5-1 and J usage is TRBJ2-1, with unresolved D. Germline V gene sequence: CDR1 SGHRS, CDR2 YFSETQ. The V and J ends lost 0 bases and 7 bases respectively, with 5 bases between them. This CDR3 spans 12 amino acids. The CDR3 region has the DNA TGCGCCAGCAGCTTGGCCGGGAATGAGCAGTTCTTC. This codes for CASSLAGNEQFF.

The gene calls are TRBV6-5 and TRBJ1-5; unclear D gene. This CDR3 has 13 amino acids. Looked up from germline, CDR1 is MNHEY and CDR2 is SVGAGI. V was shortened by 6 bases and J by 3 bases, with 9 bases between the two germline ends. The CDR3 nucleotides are TGTGCCAGCAGCCTCGGGGTCAATCAGCCCCAGCATTTT. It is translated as CASSLGVNQPQHF.

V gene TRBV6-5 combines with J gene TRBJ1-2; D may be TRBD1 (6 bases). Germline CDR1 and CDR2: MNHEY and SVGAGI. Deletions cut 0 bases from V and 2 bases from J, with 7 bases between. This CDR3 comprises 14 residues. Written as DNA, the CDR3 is TGTGCCAGCAGTTACTCGGACAGAAACTATGGCTACACCTTC. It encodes CASSYSDRNYGYTF.

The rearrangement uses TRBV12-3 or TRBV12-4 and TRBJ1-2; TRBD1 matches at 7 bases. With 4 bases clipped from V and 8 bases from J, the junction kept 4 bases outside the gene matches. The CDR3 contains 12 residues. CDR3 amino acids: CASSSRGDGYTF. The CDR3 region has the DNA TGTGCCAGCAGTTCCAGGGGGGACGGCTACACCTTC.

The CDR3 region is CASSQGWGGSYEQYF. The CDR3 DNA reads TGTGCCAGCAGCCAGGGATGGGGGGGTTCCTACGAGCAGTACTTC. The chain links TRBV7-9 to TRBJ2-7, with 7 nucleotides matching TRBD2. This CDR3 contains 15 residues. V shed 5 bases and J 1 base; nucleotides not matched to a gene: 8. CDR1 is SEHNR, CDR2 FQNEAQ, per germline (reference sequence).

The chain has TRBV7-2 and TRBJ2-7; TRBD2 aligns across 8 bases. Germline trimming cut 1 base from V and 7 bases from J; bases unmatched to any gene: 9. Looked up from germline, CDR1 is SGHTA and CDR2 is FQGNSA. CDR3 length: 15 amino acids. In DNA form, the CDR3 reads TGTGCCAGCAGCTTAGTCGCGGGGGGACCGCGAGAGCAGTACTTC. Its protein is CASSLVAGGPREQYF.